Presented here are 32 T cell receptor beta chains from one specimen sequenced in a study of cytomegalovirus exposure and HLA in healthy donors. With 60 Vbeta and 13 Jbeta primers, the PCR was carried out. Sequencing was performed with immunoSEQ multiplex PCR; in TCRdb, only in-frame clones are kept and a portion is missing. The data contain some 90,000 clones, just over 75% of them seen just once; the ten biggest clones take up 0.55% to 0.65%. The sequencing sample was made of PBMCs. The origin of the receptors is a man under 40 in good health and CMV-seronegative.

CDR3 coding DNA: TGTGCCAGCAGCGTCGGACAGGGGAGGGTAGATACGCAGTATTTT. Translated: CASSVGQGRVDTQYF. The V gene is TRBV9, the J gene TRBJ2-3, with 9 bases fitting TRBD1. Germline V gene sequence: CDR1 SGDLS, CDR2 YYNGEE. This CDR3 region has 15 residues. Losses at the gene ends were 2 bases for V and 5 bases for J; bases not matched to a gene: 6.

The gene calls are TRBV2 and TRBJ1-6; the D gene is possibly TRBD1 (6 bases). The germline CDR1 and CDR2 sequences are SNHLY and FYNNEI. The CDR3 consists of 18 residues. Trimming cost V 6 bases and J 0 bases, with 18 bases left between them. The CDR3 spells CASRRTVFQSSYNSPLHF. The CDR3 DNA sequence: TGTGCCAGCAGGAGGACAGTGTTCCAAAGCTCCTATAATTCACCCCTCCACTTT.

The chain combines TRBV4-3 with TRBJ1-5; D gene unclear. CDR1 LGHNA and CDR2 YSLEER come from the germline V gene. The germline V and J ends were trimmed by 0 bases and 0 bases, with 6 bases remaining between them. CDR3 length: 15 residues. The CDR3 nucleotides are TGCGCCAGCAGCCAAGAGGCTTATAGCAATCAGCCCCAGCATTTT. Protein product: CASSQEAYSNQPQHF.

The chain links TRBV5-6 to TRBJ2-1; 7 bases align to TRBD2. CDR1 is SGHDT, CDR2 YYEEEE, per germline. There are 14 residues in the CDR3. V shed 4 bases, J shed 8 bases, and the junction held 9 bases outside the gene matches. This CDR3 reads CASSAGRALDEQFF. The CDR3 nucleotides read TGTGCCAGCAGCGCAGGGAGGGCGCTCGATGAGCAGTTCTTC.

The chain links TRBV6-6 to TRBJ1-6; possible D gene TRBD1, 5 bases. Germline lookup yields CDR1 MNHNY and CDR2 SVGAGI (reference sequence). The CDR3 runs 14 residues. Trimming took 7 bases from V and 9 from J, leaving 16 bases between them. CDR3 sequence (DNA): TGTGCCAGCACCACTTTTGACAGCTTTTCACCCCTCCACTTT. Its translation is CASTTFDSFSPLHF.

The V gene is TRBV4-2, the J gene TRBJ1-1; tentative D call: TRBD1 (5 bases). Germline CDR1 and CDR2: LGHNA and YNFKEQ. V was cut by 0 bases and J by 4 bases, with 9 bases left in between. This CDR3 has 14 residues. The CDR3 reads CASSQEGVGTEAFF. DNA of the CDR3: TGTGCCAGCAGCCAAGAAGGGGTTGGCACTGAAGCTTTCTTT.

The sample holds one count of this clone. The chain is built from TRBV9 and TRBJ1-2, with D possibly matching TRBD1 (6 bases). V lost 3 bases to trimming and J lost 9 bases, with 21 bases between them. CDR3 length: 15 residues. The V gene's germline CDR1 is SGDLS and CDR2 YYNGEE. The CDR3 loop is CASSASTGPPRCYTF. CDR3 in DNA: TGTGCCAGCAGCGCTTCGACAGGACCACCCCGATGCTACACCTTC.

The chain joins TRBV4-3 to TRBJ2-3; D possibly corresponds to TRBD1 (6 bases). Germline V gene data show CDR1 as LGHNA and CDR2 as YSLEER. Trimming pared 2 bases from V and 4 bases from J, leaving 16 bases between. The CDR3 covers 16 residues. CDR3 sequence reads: CASSQILRGHADTQYF. CDR3 DNA sequence: TGCGCCAGCAGCCAAATTCTCCGGGGACATGCAGATACGCAGTATTTT.

The rearrangement joins TRBV6-1 to TRBJ1-1; D possibly corresponds to TRBD1 (5 bases). Germline V lookup: CDR1 MNHNS, CDR2 SASEGT. The CDR3 runs 14 residues. V shed 8 bases and J shed 0 bases, with 13 bases lying between them. The DNA for the CDR3 is TGTGCCAGCCAATGGGGGGAAATGAACACTGAAGCTTTCTTT. Residues: CASQWGEMNTEAFF.

CDR3: CASSDREANQPQHF. As DNA, the CDR3 is TGTGCCAGCAGCGACCGGGAAGCCAATCAGCCCCAGCATTTT. The chain couples TRBV9 to TRBJ1-5, with D unclear. The CDR3 has 14 residues. V lost 3 bases and J lost 3, with 10 bases in between. Germline V gene sequence: CDR1 SGDLS, CDR2 YYNGEE.

This chain's CDR3 is CASSCAGQGTFNEQYV. The DNA for the CDR3 is TGTGCCAGCAGTTGCGCGGGACAGGGGACTTTCAACGAGCAGTACGTC. This sequence joins TRBV6-5 and TRBJ2-7, with 10 bases lining up with TRBD1. V lost 4 bases, J lost 5 bases, and 11 bases stayed unmatched. Germline CDR1 and CDR2: MNHEY and SVGAGI. The CDR3 sequence is 16 residues long.

V is TRBV5-1 and J is TRBJ2-5, with TRBD2 as a possible D gene (6 bases). Germline CDR1 reads SGHRS; CDR2 reads YFSETQ. The CDR3 consists of 14 residues. V was cut by 0 bases and J by 5 bases, with 11 bases left in between. CDR3 DNA: TGCGCCAGCAGCTTGGGGAAAGGAGGGGAGACCCAGTACTTC. Amino acids: CASSLGKGGETQYF.

The V and J genes are TRBV7-9 and TRBJ2-1; TRBD2 matches at 8 bases. V lost 7 bases and J lost 9; bases outside the gene matches: 5. This CDR3 spans 12 amino acids. Germline values: CDR1 SEHNR, CDR2 FQNEAQ (reference sequence). CDR3 loop: CASIGAGGEQFF. The CDR3 DNA sequence: TGTGCCAGCATTGGTGCGGGGGGTGAGCAGTTCTTC.

This chain links TRBV9 with TRBJ2-3, with 11 nucleotides matching TRBD1. Germline V gene lookup returns CDR1 SGDLS and CDR2 YYNGEE. The CDR3 totals 16 residues. V lost 3 bases to trimming and J lost 6 bases; unmatched junction nucleotides: 9. The CDR3 loop reads CASSGRDRGIGDTQYF. In nucleotides, the CDR3 is TGTGCCAGCAGCGGAAGGGACAGGGGGATTGGGGATACGCAGTATTTT.

The V gene is TRBV7-9, the J gene TRBJ2-5; TRBD1 might be the D (7 bases). Trimming removed 7 bases at V and 3 bases at J, with 15 bases between. Germline CDR1 SEHNR, CDR2 FQNEAQ (reference sequence). This CDR3 region has 14 residues. This CDR3 is CASKLGGTEETQYF. DNA for the CDR3: TGTGCCAGCAAATTAGGGGGGACAGAAGAGACCCAGTACTTC.

V gene TRBV27 combines with J gene TRBJ2-7; D gene unclear. The V end lost 0 bases, the J end lost 0 bases, and 9 bases lay between the germline ends. CDR1 MNHEY and CDR2 SMNVEV come from the germline V gene (reference sequence). This CDR3 is 15 amino acids long. CDR3 loop: CASSLSSYSSYEQYF. The CDR3 DNA follows: TGTGCCAGCAGTTTATCGAGCTACAGCTCCTACGAGCAGTACTTC.

The CDR3 loop is CASSPLRDGLESTDTQYF. In DNA form, the CDR3 reads TGTGCCAGCTCACCGTTGCGGGACGGACTCGAAAGTACAGATACGCAGTATTTT. V is TRBV18 and J is TRBJ2-3; D is possibly TRBD2 (6 bases). The CDR3 is 18 residues long. V lost 3 bases and J 3 bases, leaving 22 bases between the germline ends. Germline CDR1 reads KGHSH; CDR2 reads LQKENI.

This clone appeared many times. The chain couples TRBV9 to TRBJ1-1; 7 bases line up with TRBD1. The junction had 3 bases not matched to a gene; V was cut back by 1 base and J by 6 bases. From germline, CDR1 is SGDLS and CDR2 YYNGEE. The CDR3 is made up of 13 amino acids. For the CDR3, the DNA is TGTGCCAGCAGCGTAATGGACAGGCCTGAAGCTTTCTTT. This gives the protein CASSVMDRPEAFF.

CDR3 nucleotide sequence: TGTGCCAGCAGCTTAGCGACAGCTTACAATGAGCAGTTCTTC. Amino acids: CASSLATAYNEQFF. J is TRBJ2-1 and V is TRBV13; tentatively, D is TRBD1 (5 bases). Between the trimmed V and J ends, which lost 1 base and 4 bases, there was a span of 8 bases. There are 14 residues in the CDR3. Germline V gives CDR1 PRHDT, CDR2 FYEKMQ (reference sequence). The whole variable domain, filled in from reference TRBV13 and TRBJ2-1, reads AAGVIQSPRHLIKEKRETATLKCYPIPRHDTVYWYQQGPGQDPQFLISFYEKMQSDKGSIPDRFSAQQFSDYHSELNMSSLELGDSALYFCASSLATAYNEQFFGPGTRLTVL.

The chain is built from TRBV14 and TRBJ2-1; 9 bases are shared with TRBD2. This CDR3 region has 14 residues. Germline V gene sequence: CDR1 SGHDN, CDR2 FVKESK. J lost 9 bases, V lost 1 base, and 4 bases had no gene match. CDR3 sequence reads: CASSQVAGAVEQFF. For the CDR3, the DNA is TGTGCCAGCAGCCAAGTAGCGGGGGCTGTTGAGCAGTTCTTC. The variable domain in full, with the rest retrieved from reference TRBV14 and TRBJ2-1, is EAGVTQFPSHSVIEKGQTVTLRCDPISGHDNLYWYRRVMGKEIKFLLHFVKESKQDESGMPNNRFLAERTGGTYSTLKVQPAELEDSGVYFCASSQVAGAVEQFFGPGTRLTVL.

This clone was seen only a few times. V and J are TRBV2 and TRBJ2-7, with 10 bases identical to TRBD2. V trimming: 5 bases; J trimming: 0 bases; junction bases outside the gene matches: 7. The CDR3 runs to 16 residues. Germline V gene sequence: CDR1 SNHLY, CDR2 FYNNEI. CDR3 nucleotides: TGTGCCAGCAGTCCGGCTAGCGGGAGAAGCTCCTACGAGCAGTACGTC. Encoded protein: CASSPASGRSSYEQYV.

On this clone itself: Given the absence of the conserved phenylalanine or tryptophan at the CDR3 end, a read error is likely. The DNA is omitted, as the CDR3 cannot be located on it reliably, and the CDR3 follows TCRdb's listing. The chain uses TRBV14 and TRBJ1-2; the table assigns TRBD1, which was not confirmed against the DNA. From germline, CDR1 is SGHDN and CDR2 FVKESK. The CDR3 contains 13 residues when both ends are counted. The CDR3 here is CASSQVGTGGVNV.

J is TRBJ1-2 and V is TRBV5-3; maybe TRBD1 (5 bases). TRBV5-3 carries the ORF label, with uncertain function. The length of the CDR3 is 12 residues. Trimming stripped 5 bases from V and 8 bases from J, with 13 bases between. CDR3 DNA sequence: TGTGCCAGAAGTGCAGGGTCTTGCGGCTACACCTTC. This sequence encodes CARSAGSCGYTF.

The genes are TRBV9 and TRBJ1-1; perhaps TRBD1 as D (5 bases). This CDR3 has 15 amino acids. V gave up 6 bases and J gave up 6 bases, with 21 bases separating them. Germline V CDR1 and CDR2: SGDLS, YYNGEE. The CDR3, as DNA: TGTGCCAGCACCCCCAAGTCGGGGGGGATCGCTGAAGCTTTCTTT. Amino acid sequence: CASTPKSGGIAEAFF.

V usage is TRBV14 and J usage is TRBJ2-1, with 8 bases that match TRBD2. V shed 3 bases, J shed 7 bases, and the junction held 20 bases outside the gene matches. From germline, CDR1 is SGHDN and CDR2 FVKESK. The CDR3 contains 19 residues. CDR3 amino acids: CASSQARGLAIRFRNEQFF. The CDR3 nucleotides read TGTGCCAGCAGCCAGGCCCGTGGACTAGCAATAAGGTTTAGAAATGAGCAGTTCTTC.

The J gene is TRBJ1-1, the V gene TRBV7-9; 7 nucleotides match TRBD1. CDR3 length equals 16 residues. V lost 0 bases, J lost 7 bases, and 11 bases stayed unmatched. In germline, CDR1 is SEHNR, CDR2 FQNEAQ (reference sequence). Here the CDR3 DNA reads TGTGCCAGCAGCTTAGCCTATTCGGAGGGGACAGTTGAAGCTTTCTTT. It encodes CASSLAYSEGTVEAFF.

The rearrangement joins TRBV19 to TRBJ2-4; TRBD2 might be the D (5 bases). The V end lost 2 bases, the J end lost 13 bases, and 9 bases lay between the germline ends. Germline CDR1 is LNHDA and CDR2 is SQIVND (reference sequence). This CDR3 comprises 11 residues. DNA for the CDR3: TGTGCCAGTAGTATAAGGACTGAACAGTACTTC. Protein sequence: CASSIRTEQYF.

The DNA for the CDR3 is TGTGCCAGCAGCCCGGGGGGGATGGAGACCCAGTACTTC. This gives the protein CASSPGGMETQYF. V gene TRBV5-6 combines with J gene TRBJ2-5; TRBD2 agrees at 8 bases. The germline V gene has CDR1 SGHDT and CDR2 YYEEEE. The CDR3 loop spans 13 amino acids. V shed 4 bases and J 5 bases; nucleotides not matched to a gene: 4.

This clone was seen a few times. This sequence joins TRBV5-1 and TRBJ2-7; D is possibly TRBD1 (7 bases). Germline CDR1 SGHRS, CDR2 YFSETQ. The length of the CDR3 is 20 residues. Trimming took off 3 bases at V and 0 bases at J, with 28 bases between the two ends. The CDR3 spells CASSSPPRQGPWGLSYEQYV. The CDR3 bases are TGCGCCAGCAGCTCCCCCCCTCGACAGGGCCCCTGGGGACTCTCCTACGAGCAGTACGTC.

J is TRBJ1-6 and V is TRBV4-3; the match to TRBD1 covers 7 bases. Germline V gene sequence: CDR1 LGHNA, CDR2 YSLEER. The CDR3 spans 16 residues. J was trimmed by 9 bases and V by 1 base; bases with no gene match: 9. The CDR3 nucleotides read TGCGCCAGCAGCCAAGGGACAGGTAGTCCAATTTCACCCCTCCACTTT. Encoded protein: CASSQGTGSPISPLHF.

The chain has TRBV6-1 and TRBJ1-2; TRBD1 matches 7 bases. V shed 3 bases and J 4 bases; nucleotides not matched to a gene: 11. Germline CDR1 and CDR2: MNHNS and SASEGT. The CDR3 is 16 amino acids. In DNA form, the CDR3 reads TGTGCCAGCAGTGATGCCCTGGCGGGACAGAGCTATGGCTACACCTTC. It codes for CASSDALAGQSYGYTF.

The chain combines TRBV18 with TRBJ1-6; TRBD1 is a possible D gene (5 bases). V was cut by 6 bases and J by 5 bases, with 14 bases left in between. This CDR3 is 15 amino acids long. CDR1 KGHSH and CDR2 LQKENI come from the germline V gene. This CDR3 reads CASSPRQKDNSPLHF. Written as DNA, the CDR3 is TGTGCCAGCTCCCCAAGACAGAAAGATAATTCACCCCTCCACTTT.